This entry concerns a single TCR beta chain. The antigen is unknown. These data belong to a study of tumor-infiltrating T cells and Merkel cell polyomavirus. Whole-study context: The T cells studied were KLL-specific CD8+ cells against Merkel polyomavirus. Treatment was non-standardized, spanning chemotherapy, radiation and immunotherapies.

Looked up from germline, CDR1 is MDHEN and CDR2 is SYDVKM. With 3 bases clipped from V and 4 bases from J, the junction kept 8 bases outside the gene matches. The CDR3 consists of 16 residues. Study-wide results and caveats: Largely private KLL-specific TRB repertoires had one clonotype shared by two patients. Only one viral epitope was studied, missing other Merkel cell polyomavirus epitopes.

All patients' tumors stained robustly positive for Merkel cell polyomavirus Large T antigen by immunohistochemistry. KLL-tetramer+ populations exceeded 0.04% of CD8+ T cells in blood and/or cultured TIL. Using immunoSEQ multiplex PCR, the repertoire was profiled, and TCRdb retains in-frame clones only, with some absent. The table shows about 25,000 clones, with 70% to 90% occurring only once. Source material: lymph node tissue. The chain joins TRBV28 to TRBJ1-2; the match to TRBD1 covers 10 bases. The source of this sequence is a man in his fifties or sixties with Merkel cell carcinoma. The CDR3 sequence: CASSFSTGGGGYGYTF. The CDR3 nucleotides are TGTGCCAGCAGTTTCTCGACAGGGGGCGGCGGCTATGGCTACACCTTC.